This TCR beta chain is from a study of OX40 agonist ivuxolimab in advanced cancers. Across the study: A diagnosis of hepatocellular carcinoma, melanoma, renal cell or head and neck cancer was present in dose-escalation patients. Findings of the study overall: Low normalized T-cell clonal expansion was additionally recorded for some nonresponders.

Profiled with immunoSEQ multiplex PCR; TCRdb holds only in-frame clones, not every one. The table shows tens of thousands of clones, with about 85% occurring only once. Notes on this clone: Antigen specificity is unknown.

The TCR comes from an adult with an advanced solid tumor such as melanoma, head and neck, liver or kidney cancer. The starting material was CD4+ or CD8+ T cells sorted from blood, obtained in a trial of the OX40 agonist ivuxolimab.

The CDR3 is CASSVSIGELFF. The CDR3 DNA reads TGTGCCAGCAGCGTATCCATCGGGGAGCTGTTTTTT. The chain is built from TRBV9 and TRBJ2-2, with no clear D. This CDR3 region has 12 residues. With 1 base removed from V and 7 bases from J, the gap between germline ends came to 5 bases. Germline CDR1 SGDLS, CDR2 YYNGEE.